Shown below are 25 T cell receptor beta chains from a single sample sequenced in a study of cytomegalovirus exposure and HLA in healthy donors. Use of 60 Vbeta and 13 Jbeta primers characterized the PCR. Using immunoSEQ multiplex PCR, the repertoire was profiled, and TCRdb retains in-frame clones only, with some absent. The sample carries roughly 120,000 clones, over 60% recorded once. Sequencing input: PBMCs. These receptors originate from a human donor in good health.

In this sample, this clone turned up a few times. The chain carries TRBV7-2 and TRBJ2-3; tentative D call: TRBD2 (6 bases). Trimming pared 1 base from V and 6 bases from J, leaving 20 bases between. CDR3 length: 17 amino acids. CDR1 is SGHTA, CDR2 FQGNSA, per germline. The CDR3 loop reads CASSLVGGGTLSDTQYF. The CDR3 DNA reads TGTGCCAGCAGCTTAGTTGGGGGAGGTACTCTGTCGGATACGCAGTATTTT.

This clone was observed a single time. The CDR3 here is CASSRYGTGRNTEAFF. CDR3 DNA sequence: TGTGCCAGCAGCCGTTACGGGACAGGGAGAAACACTGAAGCTTTCTTT. The chain has TRBV5-4 and TRBJ1-1; 9 bases are a match to TRBD1. The CDR3 sequence is 16 residues long. CDR1 is SGHNT and CDR2 is YYREEE in the germline V gene (reference sequence). V dropped 4 bases and J dropped 2; count of bases not matched to a gene: 9.

This chain connects TRBV19 to TRBJ1-4, with a weak D call TRBD1 (5 bases). Germline CDR1 reads LNHDA; CDR2 reads SQIVND (reference sequence). V lost 3 bases and J 5 bases, leaving 10 bases between the germline ends. The CDR3 contains 14 residues. CDR3 DNA sequence: TGTGCCAGTAGTATTGGAGGGACGAATGAAAAACTGTTTTTT. Protein product: CASSIGGTNEKLFF.

CDR3 DNA: TGTGCCAGCAGCCCCGGGTTCGGATACTCTGGGGCCAACGTCCTGACTTTC. Protein sequence: CASSPGFGYSGANVLTF. V gene TRBV5-8 combines with J gene TRBJ2-6; no firm D call. This CDR3 has 17 residues. Trimming left V 4 bases short and J 0 bases short, with 14 bases between. CDR1 SGHTS and CDR2 YDEGEE come from the germline V gene.

The chain joins TRBV6-5 to TRBJ1-3; 8 bases fit TRBD1. The CDR3 totals 14 residues. V was clipped by 10 bases and J by 0 bases; unmatched bases: 5. Germline-derived CDR1 and CDR2 are MNHEY and SVGAGI. The CDR3 DNA sequence: TGTGCCACCGGACAGGGCTACTCTGGAAACACCATATATTTT. Protein: CATGQGYSGNTIYF.

The genes are TRBV5-4 and TRBJ2-5, with 9 bases fitting TRBD1. CDR1 is SGHNT, CDR2 YYREEE, per germline (reference sequence). The CDR3 contains 15 residues. Trimming at V came to 0 bases and at J to 3 bases, leaving 3 bases not matched to a gene. The CDR3 DNA reads TGTGCCAGCAGCTTGGACAGGGGGCGGGAAGAGACCCAGTACTTC. It translates to CASSLDRGREETQYF.

This clone was picked up a small number of times. This chain connects TRBV7-8 to TRBJ2-2; 11 nucleotides align to TRBD1. V lost 4 bases to trimming and J lost 6 bases; unmatched junction nucleotides: 4. The CDR3 is 15 residues long. Germline V CDR1 and CDR2: SGHVS, FQNEAQ. The CDR3 DNA reads as TGTGCCAGCAGCTGGAGGGACAGGGGGGCCGGGGAGCTGTTTTTT. Its translation is CASSWRDRGAGELFF.

CDR3 in DNA: TGTGCCAGCAGTTACTCGGGACTAGCGGGAGACTACGAGCAGTACTTC. Amino acid sequence: CASSYSGLAGDYEQYF. The J gene is TRBJ2-5, the V gene TRBV6-5; 14 bases agree with TRBD2. TRBJ2-7 explains the end of the DNA better; the J call may be wrong. Germline V gene sequence: CDR1 MNHEY, CDR2 SVGAGI. The CDR3 is 16 amino acids.

The chain uses TRBV11-2 and TRBJ2-3, with TRBD2 identical over 11 bases. The germline V gene has CDR1 SGHAT and CDR2 FQNNGV. The J segment lost 3 bases and the V segment lost 6 bases, leaving 5 bases of the junction unmatched. The CDR3 consists of 15 residues. Here the CDR3 reads CASSNRLAGTDTQYF. The CDR3 nucleotides read TGTGCCAGCAGTAACAGACTAGCGGGAACAGATACGCAGTATTTT.

This sequence joins TRBV2 and TRBJ1-2; 8 bases match TRBD1. The CDR3 is 14 residues long. CDR1 SNHLY and CDR2 FYNNEI come from the germline V gene. V trimming: 4 bases; J trimming: 4 bases; junction bases outside the gene matches: 5. The CDR3 is CASSGTGTGYGYTF. For the CDR3, the DNA is TGTGCCAGCAGTGGGACAGGGACGGGCTATGGCTACACCTTC.

The CDR3 spells CASALSSSSGTGYNQPQHF. The CDR3 nucleotides are TGTGCCAGCGCATTATCTTCTTCGTCGGGGACAGGGTACAATCAGCCCCAGCATTTT. The V gene is TRBV18, the J gene TRBJ1-5; 9 positions agree with TRBD1. The CDR3 is 19 amino acids. CDR1 and CDR2 from the germline V gene are KGHSH and LQKENI. V shed 8 bases, J shed 3 bases, and the junction held 20 bases outside the gene matches.

This clone came up a few times. The chain has TRBV27 and TRBJ2-1; maybe TRBD2 (6 bases). The CDR3 is made up of 16 amino acids. Trimming shortened V by 0 bases and J by 2 bases, and 11 bases separated the two germline ends. In germline, CDR1 is MNHEY, CDR2 SMNVEV (reference sequence). CDR3 sequence (DNA): TGTGCCAGCAGTTTATCGTCGGGAGTAACCTACAATGAGCAGTTCTTC. It encodes CASSLSSGVTYNEQFF.

The table lists this clone with a few counts. A read error may account for a junction end that differs from germline. The rearrangement links TRBV5-1 to TRBJ1-2, with 9 nucleotides matching TRBD1. The CDR3 covers 12 residues. The V gene's germline CDR1 is SGHRS and CDR2 YFSETQ. The CDR3 region has the DNA TGCGCCAGCAGCTTCCCTAACAGGGGGCTAGTCTTC. Residues: CASSFPNRGLVF.

The rearrangement joins TRBV18 to TRBJ2-1, with 7 bases lining up with TRBD2. The germline CDR1 and CDR2 sequences are KGHSH and LQKENI. V shed 0 bases, J shed 5 bases, and the junction held 4 bases outside the gene matches. CDR3 length: 15 residues. In DNA form, the CDR3 reads TGTGCCAGCTCACCACCCGCGGGAGTAAACAATGAGCAGTTCTTC. It yields the protein CASSPPAGVNNEQFF.

This rearrangement joins TRBV5-1 to TRBJ1-3; D possibly corresponds to TRBD1 (6 bases). This CDR3 spans 15 amino acids. Germline assignment: CDR1 SGHRS and CDR2 YFSETQ. Trimming took 3 bases from V and 0 from J, leaving 10 bases between them. In DNA form, the CDR3 reads TGCGCCAGCAGCTCCACAGGGAGCTCTGGAAACACCATATATTTT. Residues: CASSSTGSSGNTIYF.

This sequence joins TRBV2 and TRBJ2-3; possible D gene TRBD2, 5 bases. The length of the CDR3 is 16 residues. Germline V gene sequence: CDR1 SNHLY, CDR2 FYNNEI. Trimming shortened V by 3 bases and J by 0 bases, and 13 bases separated the two germline ends. The CDR3 DNA reads as TGTGCCAGCAGTGAGGCCCGGGGTAGGAGCACAGATACGCAGTATTTT. It specifies CASSEARGRSTDTQYF.

This clone was counted only a few times. The chain employs TRBV28 and TRBJ1-5; D gene uncertain. The CDR3 has 15 amino acids. V was cut by 3 bases and J by 3 bases, with 12 bases left in between. Looked up from germline, CDR1 is MDHEN and CDR2 is SYDVKM. In DNA, the CDR3 is TGTGCCAGCAGTTTTGGCAGGATTCTCAATCAGCCCCAGCATTTT. The encoded protein is CASSFGRILNQPQHF.

J is TRBJ1-2 and V is TRBV14, with 7 bases identical to TRBD1. Unmatched junction bases numbered 4, after V lost 1 base and J lost 8 bases. This CDR3 region has 13 residues. Germline V gene lookup returns CDR1 SGHDN and CDR2 FVKESK. CDR3 sequence: CASSQVVQGGYTF. For the CDR3, the DNA is TGTGCCAGCAGCCAAGTGGTACAGGGGGGCTACACCTTC.

The V call is TRBV19, the J call TRBJ1-2; D not certain. V gave up 7 bases and J gave up 2 bases, with 17 bases separating them. The CDR3 has 15 amino acids. Germline CDR1 LNHDA, CDR2 SQIVND (reference sequence). CDR3 residues: CASTPTDGRNYGYTF. CDR3 bases: TGTGCCAGTACCCCCACTGACGGGAGGAACTATGGCTACACCTTC. Full variable domain (rest looked up from reference TRBV19 and TRBJ1-2): DGGITQSPKYLFRKEGQNVTLSCEQNLNHDAMYWYRQDPGQGLRLIYYSQIVNDFQKGDIAEGYSVSREKKESFPLTVTSAQKNPTAFYLCASTPTDGRNYGYTFGSGTRLTVV.

The gene calls are TRBV4-1 and TRBJ2-7; D remains ambiguous. Germline V CDR1 and CDR2: MGHRA, YSYEKL. Between the trimmed V and J ends, which lost 0 bases and 3 bases, there was a span of 12 bases. This CDR3 has 15 amino acids. CDR3 bases: TGCGCCAGCAGCCAAGAAGTACTATACCTCTACGAGCAGTACTTC. This encodes CASSQEVLYLYEQYF.

The CDR3 is CASSFIPDSSSYEQYF. CDR3 nucleotides: TGTGCCAGCAGTTTTATCCCCGACAGCTCCTCCTACGAGCAGTACTTC. The chain joins TRBV27 to TRBJ2-7, with D perhaps matching TRBD1 (5 bases). Trimming pared 3 bases from V and 0 bases from J, leaving 15 bases between. CDR1 is MNHEY, CDR2 SMNVEV, per germline (reference sequence). The CDR3 covers 16 residues.

Here the CDR3 reads CASSSGTGFSALHF. For the CDR3, the DNA is TGTGCCAGCAGCTCCGGGACAGGGTTTTCGGCCCTCCACTTT. The chain carries TRBV13 and TRBJ1-6, with 9 bases fitting TRBD1. Trimming removed 4 bases from V and 14 bases from J; junction bases left unmatched: 9. CDR1 is PRHDT and CDR2 is FYEKMQ in the germline V gene (reference sequence). The CDR3 is 14 residues long.

The chain recombines TRBV7-6 with TRBJ2-3; unclear D gene. Germline assignment: CDR1 SGHVS and CDR2 FNYEAQ. This CDR3 contains 14 residues. V lost 1 base to trimming and J lost 1 base, with 6 bases between them. CDR3 residues: CASSLGAGTDTQYF. The DNA of the CDR3 is TGTGCCAGCAGCTTAGGGGCAGGCACAGATACGCAGTATTTT. The full variable domain, its missing parts supplied by reference TRBV7-6 and TRBJ2-3, is GAGVSQSPRYKVTKRGQDVALRCDPISGHVSLYWYRQALGQGPEFLTYFNYEAQQDKSGLPNDRFSAERPEGSISTLTIQRTEQRDSAMYRCASSLGAGTDTQYFGPGTRLTVL.

V gene TRBV19 combines with J gene TRBJ2-7; 9 bases map to TRBD2. CDR3 size: 19 residues. Trimming removed 4 bases from V and 2 bases from J; junction bases left unmatched: 18. Germline loops: CDR1 LNHDA, CDR2 SQIVND (reference sequence). The CDR3 DNA reads TGTGCCAGTAGTACCCCCGGGGTCGGTATGCGGGAGGGACCCTACGAGCAGTACTTC. Its protein product is CASSTPGVGMREGPYEQYF.

The chain combines TRBV6-6 with TRBJ2-3, with a possible D match to TRBD1 (6 bases). V lost 7 bases and J 4 bases, leaving 15 bases between the germline ends. The CDR3 runs 14 residues. The germline V gene has CDR1 MNHNY and CDR2 SVGAGI (reference sequence). The CDR3 region has the DNA TGTGCCAGCACCCAACAGGGCTCTGCAGATACGCAGTATTTT. This codes for CASTQQGSADTQYF.